This T cell receptor (beta chain) was captured by sequencing in a study of shared clonotypes between healthy human individuals. General observations from the study: Genetic and exposure-history diversity was limited by the small donor number. Clonotypes that were shared across a handful of donors made up 4% to 6% of naive CD4 clonotypes.

CDR1 and CDR2 from the germline V gene are MRHNA and SNTAGT. The CDR3 totals 17 residues. The junction had 10 bases not matched to a gene; V was cut back by 5 bases and J by 3 bases. Healthy adults negative for HIV, lacking recent acute infections or vaccinations, served as donors. The protocol was immunoSEQ multiplex PCR, while the TCRdb copy is restricted to in-frame clones and leaves out a portion. The data contain roughly 2 million clones, approximately 95% of them seen just once; the ten biggest clones take up around 0.13%. About this clone itself: As yet, its antigen is unknown.

This receptor was obtained from a young man in good health. The sample was naive CD4+ T cells sorted from blood. The subset: CD45RA+ positively selected. The chain couples TRBV6-4 to TRBJ2-6; 7 positions agree with TRBD2. CDR3 nucleotides: TGTGCCAGCAGTAGAGACAGCGGGGCATTTGGGGCCAACGTCCTGACTTTC. Residues: CASSRDSGAFGANVLTF.